This TCR beta chain comes out of a study of CD8 T cells in Susac syndrome. RNA in amounts of about 0.5 to 1 ug was reverse transcribed with random hexamers. The CDR3 of TCR beta was amplified by immunoSEQ multiplex PCR across 54 Vbeta and 13 Jbeta. TCRdb redid the calling of the immunoSEQ multiplex PCR reads with MiXCR, one entry per CDR3 protein. The sample holds some 200,000 distinct CDR3 sequences; 91% are singletons and the top ten take around 0.1%. From blood CD8+ and CD4+ T cells, the TCR beta chain was sequenced. This clonotype has just a few counts. Sequenced sample: CD4+ T cells from PBMCs. This sequence was found in a human donor with Susac syndrome.

The CDR3, as DNA: TGTGCCAGCAGCCAAGTCGGAGCGGTCTCTGGGGCCAACGTCCTGACTTTC. It yields the protein CASSQVGAVSGANVLTF. V usage is TRBV4-2 and J usage is TRBJ2-6, with a weak D call TRBD2 (5 bases). This CDR3 has 17 residues. Trimming took off 1 base at V and 0 bases at J, with 10 bases between the two ends. Germline V gene data show CDR1 as LGHNA and CDR2 as YNFKEQ.